A selection of T cell receptor beta chains follows, all from one sample in a study of T cells in Graves' hyperthyroidism and ophthalmopathy. TCRdb analysed the multiplex PCR reads with MiXCR anew, one entry per CDR3 protein. The data contain around 540,000 distinct CDR3 sequences, around 16% of them singletons. The sequenced sample was blood. All receptors come from a woman aged 25 to 39 with Graves' ophthalmopathy. The CDR3 runs from the conserved cysteine through the conserved F or W. The D gene is left open where the match is weak. Clone size is given for some rows only: seen once, a few or many times, or a class if the clone is expanded.

len,abundance,v_gene,j_gene,d_gene,CDR3aa,CDR3nt
14,many,TRBV20-1,TRBJ2-3,NA,CSARVEGGTDTQYF,TGCAGTGCCAGGGTAGAAGGGGGGACAGATACGCAGTATTTT
15,many,TRBV27,TRBJ1-3,TRBD1,CASSRTGHSGNTIYF,TGTGCCAGCAGCCGGACAGGGCACTCTGGAAACACCATATATTTT
14,many,TRBV7-2,TRBJ2-7,NA,CASSYLARSYEQYF,TGTGCCAGCAGTTACCTAGCTCGGTCCTACGAGCAGTACTTC
15,NA,TRBV4-3,TRBJ2-4,NA,CASSQDFIAKNIQYF,TGCGCCAGCAGCCAGGACTTTATAGCCAAAAACATTCAGTACTTC
15,NA,TRBV20-1,TRBJ1-1,NA,CSARDLGGGRTEAFF,TGCAGTGCTAGAGATCTAGGAGGGGGGAGGACTGAAGCTTTCTTT
13,few,TRBV10-3,TRBJ1-2,NA,CAIRFKSNYGYTF,TGTGCCATCAGATTCAAGTCTAACTATGGCTACACCTTC
16,many,TRBV24-1,TRBJ2-5,TRBD2,CATSDPLAGDQETQYF,TGTGCCACCAGTGACCCCCTAGCGGGAGACCAAGAGACCCAGTACTTC
12,NA,TRBV12-3/TRBV12-4,TRBJ1-5,NA,CASLGDHQPQHF,TGTGCCAGCCTCGGGGACCATCAGCCCCAGCATTTT
14,NA,TRBV12-3/TRBV12-4,TRBJ2-2,TRBD1,CATYDRDNTGELFF,TGTGCCACTTACGACAGGGATAACACCGGGGAGCTGTTTTTT
13,many,TRBV11-1,TRBJ2-7,NA,CASSSHTVYEQYF,TGTGCCAGCAGCTCCCACACGGTCTACGAGCAGTACTTC
11,NA,TRBV20-1,TRBJ1-1,NA,CSARKNTEAFF,TGCAGTGCTAGAAAGAACACTGAAGCTTTCTTT
15,NA,TRBV19,TRBJ2-2,TRBD2,CASSMAGAHTGELFF,TGTGCCAGTAGTATGGCGGGAGCACACACCGGGGAGCTGTTTTTT
12,few,TRBV5-1,TRBJ2-1,NA,CASSLEVAEQFF,TGCGCCAGCAGCTTGGAAGTGGCTGAGCAGTTCTTC
12,NA,TRBV2,TRBJ2-7,NA,CASTSIAREQYF,TGTGCCAGCACTAGTATTGCGCGCGAGCAGTACTTC
10,many,TRBV20-1,TRBJ1-1,NA,CSAREDMAFF,TGCAGTGCTAGGGAGGACATGGCTTTCTTT
13,many,TRBV25-1,TRBJ1-1,NA,CASRKAANTEAFF,TGTGCCAGCAGGAAGGCGGCGAACACTGAAGCTTTCTTT
15,many,TRBV20-1,TRBJ2-7,TRBD2,CSAREEGGRAPEQYF,TGCAGTGCTAGAGAGGAAGGCGGGAGAGCGCCCGAGCAGTACTTC
11,few,TRBV12-3/TRBV12-4,TRBJ2-1,NA,CASILATEQFF,TGTGCCAGCATCCTAGCGACTGAGCAGTTCTTC
17,NA,TRBV27,TRBJ2-2,TRBD1,CASSLSGQVIGTGELFF,TGTGCCAGCAGTTTATCAGGACAGGTGATTGGGACCGGGGAGCTGTTTTTT
14,NA,TRBV30,TRBJ2-2,NA,CAWWAGSSTGELFF,TGTGCCTGGTGGGCAGGGAGTAGCACCGGGGAGCTGTTTTTT
13,few,TRBV7-2,TRBJ1-3,NA,CASSLSLGDTIYF,TGTGCCAGCAGCTTAAGTTTAGGAGACACCATATATTTT
16,many,TRBV6-2/TRBV6-3,TRBJ1-6,NA,CASRPSGTPYNSPLHF,TGTGCCAGCAGACCCTCCGGGACACCGTATAATTCACCCCTCCACTTT
15,many,TRBV7-2,TRBJ2-1,TRBD2,CASSPGLVNYNEQFF,TGTGCCAGCAGCCCCGGACTAGTTAACTACAATGAGCAGTTCTTC
14,NA,TRBV7-2,TRBJ2-3,NA,CASSLSLRVGTQYF,TGTGCCAGCAGCTTAAGTCTGAGGGTGGGTACGCAGTATTTT
17,NA,TRBV10-1,TRBJ2-2,NA,CASSESGAGMNTGELFF,TGCGCCAGCAGTGAGTCAGGGGCAGGGATGAACACCGGGGAGCTGTTTTTT
10,few,TRBV20-1,TRBJ2-5,NA,CSARDSGEYF,TGCAGTGCTAGAGATTCGGGGGAGTACTTC
14,NA,TRBV4-1,TRBJ2-2,NA,CASSQEVHPGELFF,TGCGCCAGCAGCCAAGAGGTCCATCCCGGGGAGCTGTTTTTT
18,NA,TRBV19,TRBJ2-1,TRBD2,CASRPVLAGGTSYNEQFF,TGTGCCAGTAGACCCGTCCTAGCGGGAGGTACTTCCTACAATGAGCAGTTCTTC
13,many,TRBV29-1,TRBJ2-7,NA,CSVCPTETYEQYF,TGCAGCGTTTGCCCCACGGAGACCTACGAGCAGTACTTC
16,many,TRBV4-2,TRBJ2-2,NA,CASSQEVSTNTGELFF,TGTGCCAGCAGCCAAGAGGTGTCGACGAACACCGGGGAGCTGTTTTTT
17,NA,TRBV9,TRBJ2-2,NA,CASSVGSRAGLTGELFF,TGTGCCAGCAGCGTAGGAAGCCGAGCGGGTCTCACCGGGGAGCTGTTTTTT
15,NA,TRBV5-1,TRBJ1-3,NA,CASSLEDAGVNTIYF,TGCGCCAGCAGCTTGGAGGACGCAGGGGTCAACACCATATATTTT
12,many,TRBV6-2/TRBV6-3,TRBJ1-1,TRBD1,CASSGTDTEAFF,TGTGCCAGCAGTGGGACAGACACTGAAGCTTTCTTT
16,few,TRBV12-3/TRBV12-4,TRBJ1-4,NA,CASSFIVGRREEKLFF,TGTGCCAGCAGTTTCATAGTTGGCAGGCGAGAAGAAAAACTGTTTTTT
14,NA,TRBV7-2,TRBJ2-7,NA,CASGPWDGTYEQYF,TGTGCCAGCGGTCCCTGGGACGGGACCTACGAGCAGTACTTC
15,NA,TRBV6-2/TRBV6-3,TRBJ1-5,NA,CASRRDGGPNQPQHF,TGTGCCAGCAGAAGGGACGGTGGACCCAATCAGCCCCAGCATTTT
16,NA,TRBV20-1,TRBJ2-6,NA,CSARDHGNSGANVLTF,TGCAGTGCTAGAGATCATGGGAACTCTGGGGCCAACGTCCTGACTTTC
13,many,TRBV11-3,TRBJ2-7,NA,CASSAGPGYEQYF,TGTGCCAGCAGCGCCGGACCGGGCTACGAGCAGTACTTC
18,few,TRBV6-1,TRBJ1-5,TRBD1,CASSNRGRGLEGTQPQHF,TGTGCCAGCAGTAACCGGGGGAGGGGGCTGGAAGGGACTCAGCCCCAGCATTTT
14,NA,TRBV7-9,TRBJ2-4,NA,CASTPVRFGNIQYF,TGTGCCAGCACCCCGGTGAGGTTCGGAAACATTCAGTACTTC
13,few,TRBV27,TRBJ1-2,TRBD1,CASRTGGAYGYTF,TGTGCCAGCAGGACAGGGGGCGCATATGGCTACACCTTC
20,NA,TRBV6-2/TRBV6-3,TRBJ2-1,TRBD2,CASSYPTSGSLTGPYNEQFF,TGTGCCAGCAGTTACCCGACTAGCGGGAGCCTGACTGGGCCTTACAATGAGCAGTTCTTC
18,few,TRBV19,TRBJ2-1,TRBD2,CASSIPPRTSGTYNEQFF,TGTGCCAGTAGTATACCGCCGAGGACTAGCGGTACTTACAATGAGCAGTTCTTC
14,many,TRBV4-1,TRBJ2-3,NA,CASSQEAPTDTQYF,TGCGCCAGCAGCCAAGAGGCCCCAACAGATACGCAGTATTTT
12,many,TRBV11-2,TRBJ2-7,NA,CASSFGGSEQYF,TGTGCCAGCAGCTTTGGGGGCAGCGAGCAGTACTTC
15,NA,TRBV29-1,TRBJ1-2,NA,CSVGRRLSGDYGYTF,TGCAGCGTTGGGCGGCGACTCTCGGGTGACTATGGCTACACCTTC
20,many,TRBV6-1,TRBJ2-6,NA,CASSLRRGGDRSAGANVLTF,TGTGCCAGCAGTTTACGACGCGGGGGGGACAGGTCGGCCGGGGCCAACGTCCTGACTTTC
17,many,TRBV7-2,TRBJ2-7,TRBD1,CASSLRGTGTGVREQYF,TGTGCCAGCAGCTTGCGGGGAACCGGGACAGGGGTGAGGGAGCAGTACTTC
15,many,TRBV11-2,TRBJ1-1,NA,CASSLGAAGGTEAFF,TGTGCCAGCAGCTTGGGAGCAGCCGGGGGCACTGAAGCTTTCTTT
15,many,TRBV20-1,TRBJ2-7,NA,CSARPLGGSAYEQYF,TGCAGTGCTAGACCTCTGGGCGGGTCAGCCTACGAGCAGTACTTC
18,many,TRBV7-9,TRBJ1-6,NA,CASSPTPLRGSYNSPLHF,TGTGCCAGCAGCCCGACTCCGCTAAGGGGCTCCTATAATTCACCCCTCCACTTT
15,few,TRBV28,TRBJ2-2,NA,CASSSVGVSTGELFF,TGTGCCAGCAGTTCTGTCGGGGTGAGCACCGGGGAGCTGTTTTTT
14,NA,TRBV7-3,TRBJ1-2,TRBD1,CASSLTGQGEYYTF,TGTGCCAGCAGCTTAACGGGACAGGGGGAGTACTACACCTTC